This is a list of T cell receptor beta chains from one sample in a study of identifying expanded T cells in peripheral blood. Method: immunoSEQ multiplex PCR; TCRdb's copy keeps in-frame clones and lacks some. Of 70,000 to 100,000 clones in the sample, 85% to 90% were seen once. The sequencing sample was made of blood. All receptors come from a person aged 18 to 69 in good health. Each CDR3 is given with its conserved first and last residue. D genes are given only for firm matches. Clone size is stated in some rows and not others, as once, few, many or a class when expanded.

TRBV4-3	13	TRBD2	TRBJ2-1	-	CASSQDPSGGEFF	TGCGCCAGCAGCCAAGACCCAAGCGGGGGGGAGTTCTTC
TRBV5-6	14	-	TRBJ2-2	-	CASSFGTITGELFF	TGTGCCAGCAGCTTTGGGACAATCACCGGGGAGCTGTTTTTT
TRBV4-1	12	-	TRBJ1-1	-	CATADAGREAFF	TGCGCCACCGCGGATGCAGGACGAGAAGCTTTCTTT
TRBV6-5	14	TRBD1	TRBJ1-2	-	CASSPGQGKTGYTF	TGTGCCAGCAGTCCCGGACAGGGAAAAACTGGCTACACCTTC
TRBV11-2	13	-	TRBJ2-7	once	CASSLKPNYEQYF	TGTGCCAGCAGCTTGAAACCTAACTACGAGCAGTACTTC
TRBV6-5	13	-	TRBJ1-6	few	CASSYVGGEPLHF	TGTGCCAGCAGTTACGTCGGGGGCGAACCCCTCCACTTT
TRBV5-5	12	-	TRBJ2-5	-	CASGRVIETQYF	TGTGCCAGCGGAAGAGTTATAGAGACCCAGTACTTC
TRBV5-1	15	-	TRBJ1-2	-	CASSLAGGGGYGYTF	TGCGCCAGCAGCTTGGCTGGAGGGGGTGGATATGGCTACACCTTC
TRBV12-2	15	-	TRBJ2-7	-	CASRLARDNTYEQYF	TGTGCAAGTCGCTTAGCGCGGGACAATACCTACGAGCAGTACTTC
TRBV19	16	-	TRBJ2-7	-	CASSIGWSADAGEQYF	TGTGCCAGTAGTATCGGTTGGTCGGCGGACGCCGGCGAGCAGTACTTC
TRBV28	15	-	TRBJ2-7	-	CASSFFRGWYRGQYF	TGTGCCAGCAGTTTTTTCCGGGGGTGGTATAGGGGGCAGTACTTC
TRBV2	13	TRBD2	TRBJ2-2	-	CASKAGNAGELFF	TGTGCCAGCAAAGCGGGGAACGCCGGGGAGCTGTTTTTT
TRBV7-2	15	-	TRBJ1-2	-	CASSLATGGVGGYTF	TGTGCCAGCAGCTTAGCGACGGGGGGAGTAGGAGGCTACACCTTC
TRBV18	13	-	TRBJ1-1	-	CASSPGENTEAFF	TGTGCCAGCTCACCGGGGGAGAACACTGAAGCTTTCTTT
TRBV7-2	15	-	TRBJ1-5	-	CASSLSSGGNQPQHF	TGTGCCAGCAGCTTATCATCCGGGGGCAATCAGCCCCAGCATTTT
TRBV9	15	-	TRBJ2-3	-	CASSPVWGGTDTQYF	TGTGCCAGCAGCCCCGTCTGGGGGGGCACAGATACGCAGTATTTT
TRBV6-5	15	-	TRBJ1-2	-	CASSSSIGRYYGYTF	TGTGCCAGCAGTTCCTCGATAGGCAGGTACTATGGCTACACCTTC
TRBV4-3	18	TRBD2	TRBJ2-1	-	CASSQAGPGLVIRGEQFF	TGCGCCAGCAGCCAAGCCGGACCGGGACTAGTTATTAGAGGTGAGCAGTTCTTC
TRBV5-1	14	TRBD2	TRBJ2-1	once	CASSSLAGDNEQFF	TGCGCCAGCAGCTCTCTAGCGGGGGACAATGAGCAGTTCTTC
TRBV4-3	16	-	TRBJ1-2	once	CASSPARSPRNYGYTF	TGCGCCAGCAGCCCGGCTCGAAGTCCGCGTAACTATGGCTACACCTTC
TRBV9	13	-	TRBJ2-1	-	CASSLSEYNEQFF	TGTGCCAGCAGTCTCTCTGAGTACAATGAGCAGTTCTTC
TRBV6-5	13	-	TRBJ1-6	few	CASSYLRGSPLHF	TGTGCCAGCAGTTACCTTAGGGGTTCACCCCTCCACTTT
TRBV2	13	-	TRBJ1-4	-	CASSRQVLEKLFF	TGTGCCAGCAGTAGACAAGTTTTAGAAAAACTGTTTTTT
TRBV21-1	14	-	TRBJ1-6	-	CASSRVSGNSPLHF	TGTGCCAGCAGCAGGGTTTCGGGAAATTCACCCCTCCACTTT
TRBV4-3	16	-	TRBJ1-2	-	CASSQSRDSSNYGYTF	TGCGCCAGCAGCCAGAGCAGGGATTCCTCTAACTATGGCTACACCTTC
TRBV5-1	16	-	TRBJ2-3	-	CASSLIGGPSTDTQYF	TGCGCCAGCAGCTTAATAGGAGGGCCAAGCACAGATACGCAGTATTTT
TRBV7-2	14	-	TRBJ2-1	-	CASSFGGPKGEQFF	TGTGCCAGCAGCTTTGGGGGGCCAAAGGGAGAGCAGTTCTTC
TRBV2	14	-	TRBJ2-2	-	CASALMGATGELFF	TGTGCCAGCGCTCTGATGGGGGCCACCGGGGAGCTGTTTTTT
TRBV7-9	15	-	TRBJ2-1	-	CASSLALSSYNEQFF	TGTGCCAGCAGCTTAGCATTAAGCTCCTACAATGAGCAGTTCTTC
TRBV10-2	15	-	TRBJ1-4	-	CASSESWVSVGKLFF	TGCGCCAGCAGTGAGTCGTGGGTGTCTGTAGGAAAACTGTTTTTT
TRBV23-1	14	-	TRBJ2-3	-	CASSPPLGTDTQYF	TGCGCCAGCAGTCCCCCTCTGGGTACAGATACGCAGTATTTT
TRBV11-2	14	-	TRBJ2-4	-	CASTQLLAKNIQYF	TGTGCCAGCACGCAGCTTCTAGCCAAAAACATTCAGTACTTC
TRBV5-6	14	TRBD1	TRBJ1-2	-	CASSQGGSSYGYTF	TGTGCCAGCAGCCAGGGGGGATCAAGCTATGGCTACACCTTC
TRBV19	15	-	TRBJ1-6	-	CASSLGRFEGSPLHF	TGTGCCAGTAGTCTCGGGAGGTTTGAGGGTTCACCCCTCCACTTT
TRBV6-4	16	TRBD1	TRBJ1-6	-	CASRQQGVSYNSPLHF	TGTGCCAGCAGACAGCAGGGGGTATCCTATAATTCACCCCTCCACTTT
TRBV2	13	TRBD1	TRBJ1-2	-	CASSGDREHGYTF	TGTGCCAGCAGTGGGGACAGGGAGCACGGCTACACCTTC
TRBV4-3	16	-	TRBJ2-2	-	CASSQDLARHTGELFF	TGCGCCAGCAGCCAAGACCTAGCGAGGCACACCGGGGAGCTGTTTTTT
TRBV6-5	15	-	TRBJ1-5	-	CASSSRRGGNQPQHF	TGTGCCAGCAGTTCCAGGCGGGGGGGCAATCAGCCCCAGCATTTT
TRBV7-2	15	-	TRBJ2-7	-	CASSYLQGEVYEQYF	TGTGCCAGCAGCTACCTACAGGGAGAGGTCTACGAGCAGTACTTC
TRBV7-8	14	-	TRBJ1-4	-	CASRLGRGNEKLFF	TGTGCCAGCAGGCTGGGACGGGGTAATGAAAAACTGTTTTTT
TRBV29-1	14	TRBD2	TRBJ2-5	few	CSAWSSGGDETQYF	TGCAGCGCATGGTCTAGCGGGGGGGATGAGACCCAGTACTTC
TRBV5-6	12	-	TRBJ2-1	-	CASSATLNEQFF	TGTGCCAGCAGCGCCACACTCAATGAGCAGTTCTTC
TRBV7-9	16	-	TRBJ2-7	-	CASSPRGGPGSYEQYF	TGTGCCAGCAGCCCGAGAGGAGGTCCGGGCTCCTACGAGCAGTACTTC
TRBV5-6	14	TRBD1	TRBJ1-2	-	CASSPRTGAYGYTF	TGTGCCAGCAGCCCCAGGACAGGGGCCTATGGCTACACCTTC
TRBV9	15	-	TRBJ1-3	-	CASSVRGISGNTIYF	TGTGCCAGCAGCGTACGAGGTATCTCTGGAAACACCATATATTTT
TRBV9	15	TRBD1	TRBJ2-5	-	CASSVGGQIEETQYF	TGTGCCAGCAGCGTAGGGGGACAGATCGAAGAGACCCAGTACTTC
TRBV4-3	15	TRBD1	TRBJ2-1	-	CASSRGDRAYNEQFF	TGCGCCAGCAGCCGCGGTGACAGGGCCTACAATGAGCAGTTCTTC
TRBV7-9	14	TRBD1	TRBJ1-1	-	CASSFQGEGAEAFF	TGTGCCAGCAGCTTCCAGGGGGAAGGGGCTGAAGCTTTCTTT
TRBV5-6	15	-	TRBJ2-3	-	CASSLAPGSTDTQYF	TGTGCCAGCAGCTTGGCCCCAGGAAGCACAGATACGCAGTATTTT
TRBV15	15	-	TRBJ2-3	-	CATSRVVGGTDTQYF	TGTGCCACCAGCAGAGTGGTAGGGGGGACAGATACGCAGTATTTT
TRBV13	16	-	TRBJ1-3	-	CASSLGRASSGNTIYF	TGTGCCAGCAGCTTAGGCCGGGCGTCCTCTGGAAACACCATATATTTT
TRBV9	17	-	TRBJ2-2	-	CASSVDPRGWDTGELFF	TGTGCCAGCAGCGTAGACCCCCGGGGTTGGGACACCGGGGAGCTGTTTTTT
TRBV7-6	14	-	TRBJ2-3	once	CASSEGQTTDTQYF	TGTGCCAGCAGCGAAGGACAGACCACAGATACGCAGTATTTT
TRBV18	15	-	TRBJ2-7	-	CASSPYREGAYEQYF	TGTGCCAGCTCACCATACAGGGAAGGAGCCTACGAGCAGTACTTC
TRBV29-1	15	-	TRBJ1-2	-	CSVDQMAGAGYGYTF	TGCAGCGTTGATCAGATGGCAGGAGCTGGATATGGCTACACCTTC